There are many counts of the clone carrying this T cell receptor (beta chain). The data derive from a study of identical twins. V trimming: 4 bases; J trimming: 4 bases; junction bases outside the gene matches: 2. The CDR3 has 14 residues. Germline V CDR1 and CDR2: SGHVS, FQNEAQ. Unique molecular identifiers were present on the cDNA, and a universal primer site came from template switching. Using its own MiXCR run on the 5' RACE reads, TCRdb lists one record per CDR3 protein. The sample has approximately 500,000 distinct CDR3 sequences; 20% to 25% are singletons. Every one of the donors was a healthy Caucasian. The same sample was also used in a study of T cells expressing NK-cell markers. That study adds: Of the CD8+ T cells in five or six donors, 1.0-7.0% belonged to dominant NKG2C+ clonotypes. A handful of donors showed these clonotypes also leading the CD3+CD56-NKG2C+ fraction.

Sequenced: CD4+ T cells sorted from blood. The chain recombines TRBV7-8 with TRBJ2-3; 10 nucleotides match TRBD2. The sequence was collected from a woman between 18 and 29 years old in good health. The CDR3 region is CASSSGLAADTQYF. In DNA, the CDR3 is TGTGCCAGCAGCTCCGGACTAGCGGCAGATACGCAGTATTTT. Full variable domain (rest looked up from reference TRBV7-8 and TRBJ2-3): GAGVSQSPRYKVAKRGQDVALRCDPISGHVSLFWYQQALGQGPEFLTYFQNEAQLDKSGLPSDRFFAERPEGSVSTLKIQRTQQEDSAVYLCASSSGLAADTQYFGPGTRLTVL.